The T cell receptor (beta chain) under discussion was sequenced for a study of T cells in Graves' hyperthyroidism and ophthalmopathy. Amplified TCR beta CDR3 regions derived from RNA transcripts. HTBI primers were used for first-round RT-PCR of the TCR CDR3. Via MiXCR, TCRdb re-called the multiplex PCR reads, giving one row per CDR3 protein. This table holds 400,000 to 550,000 distinct CDR3 sequences, approximately 25% found once. The CDR3 runs to 15 residues. Germline values: CDR1 MNHEY, CDR2 SMNVEV (reference sequence). V was clipped by 3 bases and J by 3 bases, with 11 bases between them. This clonotype was detected ten times or more. Each 10 ml fresh peripheral blood draw supplied the PBMCs.

This chain connects TRBV27 to TRBJ2-2; a weak D match, TRBD1 (5 bases). Sequencing used blood. The source of this sequence is a woman aged 25-40 years with Graves' ophthalmopathy. DNA for the CDR3: TGTGCCAGCAGTTTCCAACAGGACCACACCGGGGAGCTGTTTTTT. Translation: CASSFQQDHTGELFF.